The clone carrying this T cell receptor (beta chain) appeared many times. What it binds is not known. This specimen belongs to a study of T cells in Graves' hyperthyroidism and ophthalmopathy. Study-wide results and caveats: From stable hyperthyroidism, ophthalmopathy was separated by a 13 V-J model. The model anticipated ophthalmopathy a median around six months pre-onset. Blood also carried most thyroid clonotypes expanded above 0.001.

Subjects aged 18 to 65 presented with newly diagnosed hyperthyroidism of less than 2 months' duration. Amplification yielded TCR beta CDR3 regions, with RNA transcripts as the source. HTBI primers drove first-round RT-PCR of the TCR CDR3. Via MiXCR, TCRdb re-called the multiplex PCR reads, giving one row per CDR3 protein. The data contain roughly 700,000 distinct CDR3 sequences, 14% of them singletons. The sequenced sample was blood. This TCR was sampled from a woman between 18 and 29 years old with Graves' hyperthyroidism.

CDR3 region: CASRWAGNTEAFF. The CDR3 bases are TGTGCCAGCAGGTGGGCAGGGAACACTGAAGCTTTCTTT. The V and J genes are TRBV5-8 and TRBJ1-1; unclear D gene. CDR1 is SGHTS, CDR2 YDEGEE, per germline. The CDR3 has 13 amino acids. With 5 bases removed from V and 1 base from J, the gap between germline ends came to 9 bases.